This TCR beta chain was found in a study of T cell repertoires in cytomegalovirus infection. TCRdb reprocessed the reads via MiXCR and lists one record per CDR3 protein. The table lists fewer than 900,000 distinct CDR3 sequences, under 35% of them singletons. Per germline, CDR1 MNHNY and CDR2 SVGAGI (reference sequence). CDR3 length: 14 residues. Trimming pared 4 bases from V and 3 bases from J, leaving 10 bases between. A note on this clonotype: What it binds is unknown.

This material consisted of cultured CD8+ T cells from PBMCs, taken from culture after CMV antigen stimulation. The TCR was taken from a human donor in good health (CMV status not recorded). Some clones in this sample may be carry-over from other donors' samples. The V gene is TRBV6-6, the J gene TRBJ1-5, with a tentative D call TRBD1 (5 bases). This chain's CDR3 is CASSLDSTNQPQHF. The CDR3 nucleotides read TGTGCCAGCAGTTTAGACAGCACCAATCAGCCCCAGCATTTT.